Below, 32 T cell receptor beta chains from the same sample are listed, as sequenced in a study of blood T cell repertoires in COVID-19. Produced via immunoSEQ multiplex PCR; TCRdb's table is partial and in-frame only. The sample contains more than 250,000 clones, 85% of which appear only once. The sequencing input was peripheral blood. The receptors shown here come from a man in his forties or fifties with active or convalescent COVID-19.

The chain links TRBV6-5 to TRBJ1-6; D uncertain. The CDR3 runs 12 residues. Trimming cost V 6 bases and J 10 bases, with 10 bases left between them. Germline CDR1 is MNHEY and CDR2 is SVGAGI. The CDR3 nucleotides are TGTGCCAGCAGAGGAGTAAACTCACCCCTCCACTTT. It yields the protein CASRGVNSPLHF.

This chain uses TRBV30 with TRBJ2-2, with 10 positions matching TRBD2. CDR1 and CDR2 from the germline V gene are GTSNPN and SVGIG (reference sequence). This CDR3 is 14 amino acids long. J was trimmed by 2 bases and V by 8 bases; bases with no gene match: 5. CDR3 sequence: CARTLAGNTGELFF. As DNA, the CDR3 is TGTGCCCGTACACTAGCGGGAAACACCGGGGAGCTGTTTTTT.

This clone was found a few times. This sequence joins TRBV7-2 and TRBJ2-1; 9 nucleotides line up with TRBD2. This CDR3 region has 15 residues. CDR1 SGHTA and CDR2 FQGNSA come from the germline V gene. V lost 5 bases, J lost 11 bases, and 13 bases stayed unmatched. This CDR3 is CASSDTGGRGIKQFF. CDR3 bases: TGTGCCAGCAGCGACACTGGCGGGAGGGGTATAAAGCAGTTCTTC.

The CDR3 region has the DNA TGTGCCAGTAGTGTTTTAGCCTCCTACGAGCAGTACTTC. Translated, it gives CASSVLASYEQYF. This chain uses TRBV19 with TRBJ2-7; D not certain. Germline-derived CDR1 and CDR2 are LNHDA and SQIVND (reference sequence). V lost 5 bases, J lost 0 bases, and 8 bases lay in between. This CDR3 contains 13 residues.

The chain employs TRBV5-4 and TRBJ2-1; D ambiguous. From germline, CDR1 is SGHNT and CDR2 YYREEE (reference sequence). CDR3 length: 14 residues. The V gene lost 1 base and the J gene lost 4 bases, with 9 bases spanning the gap. As DNA, the CDR3 is TGTGCCAGCAGCTTGAGACTCGGATACAATGAGCAGTTCTTC. As protein: CASSLRLGYNEQFF.

The chain has TRBV28 and TRBJ1-5; 11 positions match TRBD1. CDR3 length: 14 amino acids. V dropped 4 bases and J dropped 5; count of bases not matched to a gene: 1. Germline loops: CDR1 MDHEN, CDR2 SYDVKM. CDR3 residues: CASSSGQGDQPQHF. DNA for the CDR3: TGTGCCAGCAGTTCGGGACAGGGGGATCAGCCCCAGCATTTT.

This chain joins TRBV19 and TRBJ2-1; D not certain. The germline V and J ends were trimmed by 3 bases and 7 bases, with 4 bases remaining between them. The germline V gene encodes CDR1 LNHDA and CDR2 SQIVND (reference sequence). The CDR3 covers 11 residues. The CDR3 coding sequence is TGTGCCAGTAGTATGGAGAATGAGCAGTTCTTC. It is translated as CASSMENEQFF.

The chain recombines TRBV4-2 with TRBJ1-4; 8 nucleotides agree with TRBD1. Germline values: CDR1 LGHNA, CDR2 YNFKEQ. Trimming removed 3 bases from V and 4 bases from J; junction bases left unmatched: 7. The CDR3 consists of 16 residues. CDR3 region: CASSQDGTGNNEKLFF. The CDR3 DNA is TGTGCCAGCAGCCAGGACGGGACAGGAAATAATGAAAAACTGTTTTTT.

The rearrangement joins TRBV20-1 to TRBJ2-7; 8 nucleotides align to TRBD2. The CDR3 covers 18 residues. With 6 bases clipped from V and 6 bases from J, the junction kept 25 bases outside the gene matches. Per the germline V gene, CDR1 is DFQATT and CDR2 is SNEGSKA (reference sequence). The DNA of the CDR3 is TGCAGTGCCAGTACTCTTAGCGGGACGGCTTTGGGGGCGGTCGAGCAGTACTTC. Translation gives CSASTLSGTALGAVEQYF.

The rearrangement links TRBV28 to TRBJ2-2; weak D call: TRBD2 (5 bases). Germline V CDR1 and CDR2: MDHEN, SYDVKM. The CDR3 length is 15 residues. V shed 0 bases and J shed 1 base, with 6 bases lying between them. The CDR3 is CASSLWGVNTGELFF. CDR3 nucleotides: TGTGCCAGCAGTTTATGGGGAGTGAACACCGGGGAGCTGTTTTTT.

This clone was observed a single time. V is TRBV19 and J is TRBJ2-3; 9 bases are shared with TRBD1. The germline gives CDR1 LNHDA, CDR2 SQIVND (reference sequence). V lost 5 bases and J lost 6; bases outside the gene matches: 9. The CDR3 is made up of 15 amino acids. The CDR3, as DNA: TGTGCCAGTAGTGGCGGGACAGGGATCTTCGATACGCAGTATTTT. Translated, it gives CASSGGTGIFDTQYF.

This chain connects TRBV6-5 to TRBJ2-7; D might be TRBD2 (6 bases). Germline V gene lookup returns CDR1 MNHEY and CDR2 SVGAGI. Trimming left V 7 bases short and J 2 bases short, with 12 bases between. The CDR3 runs 13 residues. CDR3 protein: CASTRGGTYEQYF. Written as DNA, the CDR3 is TGTGCCAGCACTCGAGGCGGGACCTACGAGCAGTACTTC.

The chain couples TRBV6-4 to TRBJ1-1; D is undetermined. This CDR3 has 14 amino acids. Germline CDR1 is MRHNA and CDR2 is SNTAGT. V dropped 8 bases and J dropped 4 bases, with 17 bases sitting between them. CDR3 amino acids: CASGRRPPGTEAFF. The CDR3 DNA reads TGTGCCAGCGGCAGGCGACCGCCAGGCACTGAAGCTTTCTTT.

This clone was detected once. The chain couples TRBV25-1 to TRBJ2-7; D possibly corresponds to TRBD2 (6 bases). V was cut by 4 bases and J by 4 bases, with 14 bases left in between. This CDR3 comprises 14 residues. Germline V CDR1 and CDR2: MGHDK, SYGVNS. CDR3 residues: CASSGLVSRYEQYF. The CDR3 nucleotides are TGTGCCAGCAGTGGACTAGTTTCCAGATACGAGCAGTACTTC.

The rearrangement uses TRBV28 and TRBJ1-2, with TRBD1 matching 9 bases. V dropped 5 bases and J dropped 7; count of bases not matched to a gene: 14. Per germline, CDR1 MDHEN and CDR2 SYDVKM. The CDR3 runs to 16 residues. DNA of the CDR3: TGTGCCAGCAGTCTACCCCGGACAGGGGTAGTGGGTGGCTACACCTTC. Its protein is CASSLPRTGVVGGYTF.

The chain combines TRBV27 with TRBJ2-3; no definite D call. CDR3 size: 13 residues. V was cut by 4 bases and J by 3 bases, with 8 bases left in between. CDR1 and CDR2 from the germline V gene are MNHEY and SMNVEV (reference sequence). The CDR3 bases are TGTGCCAGCAGTTACCGAGTGACAGATACGCAGTATTTT. This encodes CASSYRVTDTQYF.

The rearrangement joins TRBV10-1 to TRBJ2-3; 12 bases map to TRBD2. The CDR3 consists of 18 residues. V lost 6 bases to trimming and J lost 0 bases; unmatched junction nucleotides: 10. CDR1 WNHNN and CDR2 SYGVQD come from the germline V gene (reference sequence). The chain's CDR3 is CASRGLAGLHLSTDTQYF. For the CDR3, the DNA is TGCGCCAGCAGGGGACTAGCGGGCCTCCATCTAAGCACAGATACGCAGTATTTT.

The chain is built from TRBV24-1 and TRBJ1-5; no reliable D call. The CDR3 is made up of 14 amino acids. Germline assignment: CDR1 KGHDR and CDR2 SFDVKD. V gave up 4 bases and J gave up 4 bases, with 10 bases separating them. The CDR3 DNA is TGTGCCACCAGTGACGGCCAGGTAAATCAGCCCCAGCATTTT. Protein product: CATSDGQVNQPQHF.

J is TRBJ1-1 and V is TRBV11-2; possible D gene TRBD1, 6 bases. This CDR3 contains 15 residues. Trimming cost V 0 bases and J 6 bases, with 14 bases left between them. Germline V CDR1 and CDR2: SGHAT, FQNNGV. The CDR3 region is CASSLEQGWWSEAFF. DNA for the CDR3: TGTGCCAGCAGCTTAGAACAGGGATGGTGGTCTGAAGCTTTCTTT. The whole variable domain, filled in from reference TRBV11-2 and TRBJ1-1, reads EAGVAQSPRYKIIEKRQSVAFWCNPISGHATLYWYQQILGQGPKLLIQFQNNGVVDDSQLPKDRFSAERLKGVDSTLKIQPAKLEDSAVYLCASSLEQGWWSEAFFGQGTRLTVV.

The rearrangement links TRBV9 to TRBJ1-1; D is possibly TRBD1 (5 bases). Deletions cut 1 base from V and 2 bases from J, with 12 bases between. The CDR3 consists of 15 residues. Germline V CDR1 and CDR2: SGDLS, YYNGEE. DNA for the CDR3: TGTGCCAGCAGCGTAACCGGCAGGGCAAACACTGAAGCTTTCTTT. Translation gives CASSVTGRANTEAFF.

This clone was recorded once. This chain uses TRBV7-9 with TRBJ1-5; weak D call: TRBD1 (6 bases). The V gene's germline CDR1 is SEHNR and CDR2 FQNEAQ (reference sequence). V lost 6 bases and J lost 5, with 11 bases in between. This CDR3 has 13 residues. The CDR3 DNA follows: TGTGCCAGCAGTCCGGACAGCGATCAGCCCCAGCATTTT. It translates to CASSPDSDQPQHF.

The chain joins TRBV19 to TRBJ1-5, with TRBD1 matching 7 bases. The ends lost 3 bases at V and 3 bases at J; junction bases unmatched: 2. This CDR3 is 14 amino acids long. Looked up from germline, CDR1 is LNHDA and CDR2 is SQIVND (reference sequence). The CDR3 bases are TGTGCCAGTAGTATGGGACAGATCAATCAGCCCCAGCATTTT. It codes for CASSMGQINQPQHF.

V and J are TRBV7-9 and TRBJ1-5; D unresolved. The CDR3 is made up of 13 amino acids. Trimming shortened V by 3 bases and J by 4 bases, and 7 bases separated the two germline ends. Germline CDR1 SEHNR, CDR2 FQNEAQ (reference sequence). Here the CDR3 reads CASSFEGNQPQHF. CDR3 in DNA: TGTGCCAGCAGCTTCGAGGGTAATCAGCCCCAGCATTTT.

The genes are TRBV29-1 and TRBJ2-5, with D possibly TRBD1 on 5 matching bases. The germline V gene encodes CDR1 SQVTM and CDR2 ANQGSEA. The CDR3 is made up of 12 amino acids. V gave up 8 bases and J gave up 2 bases, with 12 bases separating them. CDR3 amino acids: CSIGVGQETQYF. For the CDR3, the DNA is TGCAGCATAGGGGTGGGACAAGAGACCCAGTACTTC.

This clone was seen a handful of times. This chain connects TRBV28 to TRBJ1-1; 9 nucleotides align to TRBD1. V lost 5 bases to trimming and J lost 10 bases; unmatched junction nucleotides: 11. This CDR3 spans 14 amino acids. Germline assignment: CDR1 MDHEN and CDR2 SYDVKM. DNA of the CDR3: TGTGCCAGCAGTCCGGCGGGGACAGGGTGGAGAGCTTTCTTT. Translated: CASSPAGTGWRAFF.

The chain carries TRBV7-2 and TRBJ2-1; 7 nucleotides align to TRBD2. V was pared by 6 bases and J by 0 bases, with 2 bases of the junction left unmatched. From germline, CDR1 is SGHTA and CDR2 FQGNSA. The CDR3 is 14 amino acids. The CDR3, as DNA: TGTGCCAGCAGGTCTAGCGGCTCCTACAATGAGCAGTTCTTC. As protein: CASRSSGSYNEQFF.

The chain recombines TRBV27 with TRBJ1-2; D may be TRBD1 (6 bases). From germline, CDR1 is MNHEY and CDR2 SMNVEV (reference sequence). This CDR3 has 14 residues. With 8 bases removed from V and 0 bases from J, the gap between germline ends came to 13 bases. The CDR3 DNA follows: TGTGCCAGCGGGCAGGGGTTAGCTAACTATGGCTACACCTTC. Its translation is CASGQGLANYGYTF.

V and J are TRBV5-1 and TRBJ1-1; TRBD1 aligns across 7 bases. The germline V gene encodes CDR1 SGHRS and CDR2 YFSETQ. After removal of 5 bases from V and 6 bases from J, the junction contained 13 bases not matched to a gene. The CDR3 spans 15 residues. CDR3 residues: CASSFKTTGESEAFF. CDR3 nucleotides: TGCGCCAGCAGTTTCAAAACCACAGGGGAATCTGAAGCTTTCTTT.

With respect to this clone: Other DNA sequences of this sample code for an identical CDR3. The chain combines TRBV9 with TRBJ1-1; D gene unclear. The ends were cut back, 4 bases at V and 1 base at J, with 8 bases in the middle. There are 13 residues in the CDR3. Germline CDR1 reads SGDLS; CDR2 reads YYNGEE. CDR3 residues: CASSLTGNTEAFF. CDR3 DNA sequence: TGTGCCAGCAGCTTGACGGGGAACACTGAAGCTTTCTTT.

V gene TRBV27 combines with J gene TRBJ1-1, with D possibly matching TRBD1 (6 bases). The V end was cut by 6 bases, the J end by 5 bases, with 19 bases between. This CDR3 region has 15 residues. In germline, CDR1 is MNHEY, CDR2 SMNVEV (reference sequence). The CDR3 DNA reads TGTGCCAGCAGCTCCCTTTTGACAGGCGGGACTGAAGCTTTCTTT. Amino acid sequence: CASSSLLTGGTEAFF.

The rearrangement links TRBV6-1 to TRBJ2-7; TRBD1 agrees at 8 bases. The CDR3 is 17 residues long. Trimming removed 1 base from V and 0 bases from J; junction bases left unmatched: 8. The germline CDR1 and CDR2 sequences are MNHNS and SASEGT. The CDR3 is CASSEEYWDRSSYEQYF. CDR3 nucleotides: TGTGCCAGCAGTGAAGAATATTGGGACAGGAGCTCCTACGAGCAGTACTTC.

This clone was counted between two and nine times. The V gene is TRBV3-1 (or the pseudogene TRBV3-2), the J gene TRBJ2-2; D gene uncertain. Per the germline V gene, CDR1 is LGHDT and CDR2 is YNNKEL (reference sequence). The V end was cut by 0 bases, the J end by 7 bases, with 9 bases between. This CDR3 spans 14 amino acids. This chain's CDR3 is CASSQDPTYGELFF. CDR3 bases: TGTGCCAGCAGCCAAGATCCCACATACGGGGAGCTGTTTTTT.